This passage covers 4 T cell receptor beta chains from one sample sequenced in a study of T cell clonality in common variable immunodeficiency. Profiling relied on immunoSEQ multiplex PCR, and the TCRdb table lists in-frame clones only, not all of them. The sample gives about 43,000 clones, none seen only once, and the top ten clones hold about 1.9%. The material sequenced was peripheral blood mononuclear cells. The receptors originated from a person aged 18 to 70 in good health.

This clone was detected ten times or more. The read stops 3 residues short of the end of the CDR3; the missing end is completed from the germline J gene. The chain has TRBV5-6 and TRBJ2-7; no reliable D call. In germline, CDR1 is SGHDT, CDR2 YYEEEE. The V and J ends lost 2 bases and 3 bases respectively, with 3 bases between them. The length of the CDR3 is 11 residues. The CDR3 bases that were read are TGTGCCAGCAGCTTTAACTACGAG. It yields the protein CASSFNYE. The full CDR3 protein reads CASSFNYEQYF.

In this sample, this clone turned up many times. Mismatch with germline at one junction end may stem from a read error. Read coverage stops 3 residues before the CDR3 terminus; the germline J gene supplies the remainder. The rearrangement joins TRBV7-7 to TRBJ2-5, with D tentatively TRBD1 (6 bases). CDR1 SSHAT and CDR2 FNYEAQ come from the germline V gene (reference sequence). The CDR3 is made up of 14 amino acids. The CDR3 here is CASSAGVDRETQYF. CDR3 DNA (partial): TGTGCTAGCAGCGCAGGGGTGGATAGAGAGACC. Full variable domain (remainder filled in from reference TRBV7-7 and TRBJ2-5): GAGVSQSPRYKVTKRGQDVTLRCDPISSHATLYWYQQALGQGPEFLTYFNYEAQPDKSGLPSDRFSAERPEGSISTLTIQRTEQRDSAMYRCASSAGVDRETQYFGPGTRLLVL.

This clone showed up many times. The sequenced part of the CDR3 DNA is TGCGCCAGCAGTTTACAGGGGGAGGACACTGAA. The encoded protein is CASSLQGEDTE. The full CDR3 protein reads CASSLQGEDTEAFF. The chain is built from TRBV5-1 and TRBJ1-1, with 8 positions matching TRBD1. Read coverage stops 3 residues before the CDR3 terminus; the germline J gene supplies the remainder. This CDR3 has 14 residues. V was pared by 5 bases and J by 3 bases, with 6 bases of the junction left unmatched. Looked up from germline, CDR1 is SGHRS and CDR2 is YFSETQ.

This clone was seen many times. Sequencing ends 3 residues short of the CDR3 end; the germline J gene provides the rest. The chain uses TRBV19 and TRBJ1-6; D remains unclear. V was cut by 5 bases and J by 6 bases, with 14 bases left in between. Germline CDR1 reads LNHDA; CDR2 reads SQIVND (reference sequence). This CDR3 contains 15 residues. Here the CDR3 reads CASSDRQALNSPLHF. CDR3 DNA, as far as it was read: TGTGCCAGTAGTGACCGACAAGCTCTTAATTCACCC.